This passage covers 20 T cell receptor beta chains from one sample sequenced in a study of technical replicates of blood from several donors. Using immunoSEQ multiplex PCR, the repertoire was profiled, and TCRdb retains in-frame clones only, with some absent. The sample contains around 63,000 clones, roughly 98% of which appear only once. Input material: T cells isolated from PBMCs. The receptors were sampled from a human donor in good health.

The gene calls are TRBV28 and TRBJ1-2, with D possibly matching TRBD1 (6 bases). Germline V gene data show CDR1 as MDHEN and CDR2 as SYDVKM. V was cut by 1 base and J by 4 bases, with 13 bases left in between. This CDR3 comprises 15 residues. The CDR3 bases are TGTGCCAGCAGTTTATTTCAGGGGTCCAGCTATGGCTACACCTTC. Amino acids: CASSLFQGSSYGYTF.

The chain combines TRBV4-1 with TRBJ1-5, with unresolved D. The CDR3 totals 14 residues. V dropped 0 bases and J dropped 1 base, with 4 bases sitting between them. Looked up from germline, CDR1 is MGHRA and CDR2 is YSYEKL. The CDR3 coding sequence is TGCGCCAGCAGCCAAGATCGGAGCAATCAGCCCCAGCATTTT. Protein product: CASSQDRSNQPQHF.

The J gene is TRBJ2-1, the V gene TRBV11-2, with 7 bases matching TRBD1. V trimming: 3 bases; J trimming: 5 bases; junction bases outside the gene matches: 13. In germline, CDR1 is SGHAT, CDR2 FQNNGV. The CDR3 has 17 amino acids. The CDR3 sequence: CASSFLRKQGRNNEQFF. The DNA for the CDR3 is TGTGCCAGCAGCTTCTTAAGAAAACAGGGGCGTAACAATGAGCAGTTCTTC.

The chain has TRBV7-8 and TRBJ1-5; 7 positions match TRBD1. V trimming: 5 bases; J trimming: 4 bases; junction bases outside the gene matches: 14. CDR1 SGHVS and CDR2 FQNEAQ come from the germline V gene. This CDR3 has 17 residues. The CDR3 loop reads CASSHQVWGDSNQPQHF. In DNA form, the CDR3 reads TGTGCCAGCAGCCATCAGGTCTGGGGGGACAGTAATCAGCCCCAGCATTTT.

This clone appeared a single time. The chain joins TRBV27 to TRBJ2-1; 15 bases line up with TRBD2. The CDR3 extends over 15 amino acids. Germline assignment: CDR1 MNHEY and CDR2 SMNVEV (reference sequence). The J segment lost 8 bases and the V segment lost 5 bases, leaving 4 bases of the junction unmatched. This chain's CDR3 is CASSPGLAGGYEQFF. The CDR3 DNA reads TGTGCCAGCAGTCCGGGACTAGCGGGAGGCTATGAGCAGTTCTTC.

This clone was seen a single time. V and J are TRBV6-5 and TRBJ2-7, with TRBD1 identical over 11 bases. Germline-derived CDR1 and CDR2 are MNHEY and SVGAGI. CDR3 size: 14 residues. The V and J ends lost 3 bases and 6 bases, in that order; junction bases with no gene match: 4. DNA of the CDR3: TGTGCCAGCAGTTATGGGACAGGGGGGTTCGAGCAGTACTTC. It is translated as CASSYGTGGFEQYF.

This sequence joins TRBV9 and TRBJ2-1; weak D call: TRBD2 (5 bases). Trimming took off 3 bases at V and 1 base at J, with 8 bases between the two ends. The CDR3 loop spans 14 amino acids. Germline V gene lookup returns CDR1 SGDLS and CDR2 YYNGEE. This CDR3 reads CASSDGLSYNEQFF. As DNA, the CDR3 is TGTGCCAGCAGCGACGGACTTTCCTACAATGAGCAGTTCTTC.

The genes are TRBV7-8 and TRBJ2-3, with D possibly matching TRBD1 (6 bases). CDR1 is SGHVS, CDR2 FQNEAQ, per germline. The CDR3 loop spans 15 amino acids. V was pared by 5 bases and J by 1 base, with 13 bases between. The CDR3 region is CASSLKGDGTDTQYF. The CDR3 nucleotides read TGTGCCAGCAGCCTTAAGGGGGACGGCACAGATACGCAGTATTTT.

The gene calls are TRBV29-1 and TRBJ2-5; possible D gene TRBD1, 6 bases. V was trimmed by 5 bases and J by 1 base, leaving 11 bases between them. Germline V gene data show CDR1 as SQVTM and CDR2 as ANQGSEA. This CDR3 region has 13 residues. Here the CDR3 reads CSVRQGTQETQYF. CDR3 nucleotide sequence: TGCAGCGTTCGGCAGGGGACCCAAGAGACCCAGTACTTC.

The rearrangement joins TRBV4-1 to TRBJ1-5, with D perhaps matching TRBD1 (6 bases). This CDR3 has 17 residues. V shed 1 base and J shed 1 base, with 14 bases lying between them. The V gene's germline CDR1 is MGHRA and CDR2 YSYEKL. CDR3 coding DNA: TGCGCCAGCAGCCAAGTACTTCAGGGGTTGAGCAATCAGCCCCAGCATTTT. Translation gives CASSQVLQGLSNQPQHF.

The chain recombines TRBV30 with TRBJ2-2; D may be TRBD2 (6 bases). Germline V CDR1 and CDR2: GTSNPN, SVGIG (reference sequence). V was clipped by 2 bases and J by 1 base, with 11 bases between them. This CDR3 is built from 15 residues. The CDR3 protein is CAWSMGTLNTGELFF. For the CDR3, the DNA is TGTGCCTGGAGTATGGGGACTTTGAACACCGGGGAGCTGTTTTTT.

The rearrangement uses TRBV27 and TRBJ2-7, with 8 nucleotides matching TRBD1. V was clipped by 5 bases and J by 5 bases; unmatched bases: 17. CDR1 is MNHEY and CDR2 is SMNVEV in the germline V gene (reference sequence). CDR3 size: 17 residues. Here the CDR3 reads CASSPTPTQGASHEQYF. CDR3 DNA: TGTGCCAGCAGTCCCACCCCAACGCAGGGGGCTAGCCACGAGCAGTACTTC.

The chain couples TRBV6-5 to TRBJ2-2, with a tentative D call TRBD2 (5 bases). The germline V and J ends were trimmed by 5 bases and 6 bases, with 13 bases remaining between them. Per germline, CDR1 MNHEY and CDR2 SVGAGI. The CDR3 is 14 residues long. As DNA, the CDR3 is TGTGCCAGCAGTGGTTCTAGCCCTCCCGGGGAGCTGTTTTTT. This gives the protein CASSGSSPPGELFF.

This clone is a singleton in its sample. The CDR3 loop is CASSPYSNQPQHF. CDR3 DNA sequence: TGTGCCAGCAGCCCGTATAGCAATCAGCCCCAGCATTTT. The chain has TRBV7-6 and TRBJ1-5; D uncertain. Trimming left V 5 bases short and J 0 bases short, with 5 bases between. This CDR3 is built from 13 residues. Germline V lookup: CDR1 SGHVS, CDR2 FNYEAQ.

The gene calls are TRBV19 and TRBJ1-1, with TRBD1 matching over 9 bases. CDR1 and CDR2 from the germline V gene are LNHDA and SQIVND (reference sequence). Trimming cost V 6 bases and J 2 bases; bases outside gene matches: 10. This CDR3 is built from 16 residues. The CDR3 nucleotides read TGTGCCAGTAGCGACGACAGGGGGAGGGCTAACACTGAAGCTTTCTTT. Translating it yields CASSDDRGRANTEAFF.

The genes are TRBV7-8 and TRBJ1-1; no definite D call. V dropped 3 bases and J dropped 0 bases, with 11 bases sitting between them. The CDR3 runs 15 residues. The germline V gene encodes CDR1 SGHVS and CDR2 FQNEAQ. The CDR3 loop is CASSFLSQMNTEAFF. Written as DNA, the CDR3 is TGTGCCAGCAGCTTTCTTAGCCAAATGAACACTGAAGCTTTCTTT.

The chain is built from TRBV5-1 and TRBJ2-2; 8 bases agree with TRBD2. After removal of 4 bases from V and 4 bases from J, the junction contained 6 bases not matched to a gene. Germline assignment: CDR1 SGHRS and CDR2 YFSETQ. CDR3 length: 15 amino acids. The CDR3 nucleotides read TGCGCCAGCAGCATCCCGGGAGGGAGCACCGGGGAGCTGTTTTTT. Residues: CASSIPGGSTGELFF.

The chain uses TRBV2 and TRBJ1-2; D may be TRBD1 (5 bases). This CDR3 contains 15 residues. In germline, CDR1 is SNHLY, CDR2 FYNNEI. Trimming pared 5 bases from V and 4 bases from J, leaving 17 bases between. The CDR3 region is CASSIGDRGGYGYTF. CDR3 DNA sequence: TGTGCCAGCAGTATAGGAGACCGGGGGGGCTATGGCTACACCTTC.

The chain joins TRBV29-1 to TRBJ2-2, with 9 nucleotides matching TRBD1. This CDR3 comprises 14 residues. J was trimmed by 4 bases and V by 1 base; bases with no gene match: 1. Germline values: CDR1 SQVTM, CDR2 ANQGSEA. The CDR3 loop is CSVEGTGVTGELFF. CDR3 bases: TGCAGCGTTGAAGGGACAGGGGTCACCGGGGAGCTGTTTTTT.

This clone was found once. CDR3 DNA sequence: TGTGCCAGCAGTGACTCCAGGGCCAGTCAGCCCCAGCATTTT. This codes for CASSDSRASQPQHF. This rearrangement joins TRBV6-4 to TRBJ1-5; possible D gene TRBD1, 5 bases. V lost 0 bases and J lost 6, with 9 bases in between. Germline V lookup: CDR1 MRHNA, CDR2 SNTAGT. The CDR3 has 14 amino acids.